This TCR beta chain stems from a study of T cells in Graves' hyperthyroidism and ophthalmopathy (dated by TCRdb to the late 2010s). With regard to the full study: Peripheral blood was sampled at the time of initial diagnosis, prior to any treatment. An independent validation cohort of about 19 hyperthyroidism patients and roughly 16 patients who later progressed to ophthalmopathy tested prospective prediction of ophthalmopathy. The paper reports TCR Vbeta CDR3 sequencing of approximately 140 peripheral blood samples: approximately 41 ophthalmopathy, under 80 hyperthyroidism and around 17 progressor patients. In addition, the study compared T-cell repertoires in thyroid tissue and in blood from roughly six Graves' hyperthyroidism patients. To identify TCR V-J signatures that set the groups apart, the researchers used a discovery cohort of about a hundred patients, made up of under 45 with Graves' ophthalmopathy and about 60 with stable Graves' hyperthyroidism. Once sampling was done, hyperthyroidism patients were given methimazole at a starting dose of 30 mg daily, whereas ophthalmopathy patients were given high-dose intravenous methylprednisolone. For training and testing, the 80 to 100 patients in the discovery cohort were randomly divided in a 7:3 ratio. What the work shows at the level of the full study, not this receptor alone: In validation, the model predicted progression to ophthalmopathy with 55% to 71% sensitivity and approximately 72% specificity, a median of around 6.6 months before onset. Most expanded thyroid clonotypes (frequency above 0.001) were also detected in blood, a finding suggesting that blood repertoires may reflect thyroid immune responses. Sample size was not statistically predetermined, and blinding of investigators to group allocation was not performed. In cross-validation, a model built on a 13 V-J signature told ophthalmopathy apart from stable hyperthyroidism with 85% to 90% sensitivity and around 84% specificity, and in testing the same model reached 80%/75%.

Ophthalmopathy patients had moderately to severely active disease, Clinical Activity Score of at least 3, NOSPECS grade of at least 4, and duration under 3 months. Exclusion was applied to patients with uncontrolled infections, other autoimmune diseases, pregnancy or lactation. Diagnoses were based on clinical symptoms, serum thyroxine and TRAb, thyroid ultrasound and orbital computed tomography. PBMCs were isolated from approximately 10 ml of fresh peripheral blood by Ficoll-Paque density gradient centrifugation. Total RNA was extracted using Trizol reagent, and RNA quality was assessed on an Agilent 2100 Bioanalyzer. Trimming accounts for 5 bases at V and 2 bases at J, while the number of junction bases matched to no gene is 7. The CDR3 numbers 15 residues from cysteine through phenylalanine. Just the 45-base CDR3 DNA is kept, in frame starting at base 1. The germline V gene (reference sequence) provides CDR1 LGHDT and CDR2 YNNKEL.

Many counts were recorded for this clonotype. Its target antigen remains unknown. No base quality values were provided; no much bigger clone lies one nucleotide off. The TCR beta CDR3 regions were amplified from the RNA transcripts. The first round of RT-PCR for the TCR CDR3 was performed with the HTBI primer set and the Qiagen OneStep RT-PCR kit. A second multiplex PCR round built the libraries, followed by size selection and purification. The libraries were sequenced on an Illumina HiSeq2000 using paired-end 100 bp reads. In the authors' own workflow: SOAPnuke was used to process the raw data, with reads discarded if the reads contained adapters or uncalled bases, had a mean Phred below 15, or lacked an exact constant-primer or identifier match. COPE v1.2.5 was used to merge the high-quality paired reads, and each unique nucleotide sequence was defined as a clonotype. MiTCR v1.1 was used to align clonotypes to the IMGT TRBV, TRBD and TRBJ reference segments. Only V-J combinations with frequency above 0.0001, covering about 99% of repertoires, were analysed. The TCS score was defined as F50 (clonal expansion) divided by E x V (chaos), with BLOSUM62-based TCRdist calculated between CDR3 peptides within each V-J. Welch's t-statistics and random forest reduced 450 to 600 V-J features to roughly 13, which were used in a naive Bayes classifier (R e1071). TCRdb passed the public sequencing reads through fastp at Q25 and MiXCR, retaining productive beta sequences. Rows with a matching CDR3 protein are joined into one entry that keeps the most common DNA and genes. TCRdb, not the authors, supplied the V and J calls. The sample table contains 400,000 or so distinct CDR3 sequences; only one count was recorded for roughly 15% of them. Jointly, the top ten make up roughly 19% of the sample.

This sequence originates from a woman aged 55-69 years with Graves' ophthalmopathy. Recombination joined TRBV3-1 with TRBJ2-3; 7 of the junction bases match TRBD1. Sequencing input: blood. The nucleotide sequence reads TGTGCCAGCAGCTCGCCGGGACAGCCCACAGATACGCAGTATTTT. The resulting protein is CASSSPGQPTDTQYF.